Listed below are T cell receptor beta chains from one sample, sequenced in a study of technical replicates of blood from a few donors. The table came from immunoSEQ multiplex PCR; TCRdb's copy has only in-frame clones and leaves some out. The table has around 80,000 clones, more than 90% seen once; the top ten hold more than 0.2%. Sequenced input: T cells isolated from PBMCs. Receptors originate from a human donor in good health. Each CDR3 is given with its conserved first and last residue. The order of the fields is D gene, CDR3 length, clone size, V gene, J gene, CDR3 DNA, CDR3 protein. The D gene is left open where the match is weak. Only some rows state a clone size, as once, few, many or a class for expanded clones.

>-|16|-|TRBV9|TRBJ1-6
TGTGCCAGCAGCGAGGGGGGGGTTGGGTATAATTCACCCCTTCACTTT
CASSEGGVGYNSPLHF
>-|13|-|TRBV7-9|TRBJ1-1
TGTGCCAGCAGCTTAGGAGGGCTTAATGAAGCTTTCTTT
CASSLGGLNEAFF
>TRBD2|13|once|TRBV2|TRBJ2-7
TGTGCCAGCAGGTCAGACTGGGGGGGCGAGCAGTACTTC
CASRSDWGGEQYF
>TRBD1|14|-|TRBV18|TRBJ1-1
TGTGCCAGCTCCTCGACAGGGTTGAACACTGAAGCTTTCTTT
CASSSTGLNTEAFF
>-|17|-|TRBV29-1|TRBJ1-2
TGCAGCGCTGAATGGGAGGGAGAACTCCAATCTAACTATGGCTACACCTTC
CSAEWEGELQSNYGYTF
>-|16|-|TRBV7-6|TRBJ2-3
TGTGCCAGCAGCTCCACCCCCCCGCAGGGGTCAGATACGCAGTATTTT
CASSSTPPQGSDTQYF
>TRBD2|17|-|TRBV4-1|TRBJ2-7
TGCGCCAGCAGCCGCTTGGGACTAGCGGGGATACCTACCGAGCAGTACTTC
CASSRLGLAGIPTEQYF
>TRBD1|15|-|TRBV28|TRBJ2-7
TGTGCCAGCAACCTCCCGGGACAGGGCTCCTACGAGCAGTACTTC
CASNLPGQGSYEQYF
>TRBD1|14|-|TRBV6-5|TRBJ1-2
TGTGCCAGCAGCCATTCTTGGGACAGGGGCGGCTACACCTTC
CASSHSWDRGGYTF
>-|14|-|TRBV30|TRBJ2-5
TGTGCCTGGAGTGTAGGGGTCAGGCAAGAGACCCAGTACTTC
CAWSVGVRQETQYF
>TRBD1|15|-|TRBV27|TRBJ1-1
TGTGCCAGCAGTTCCCGTCAGGGGGCTAGAACTGAAGCTTTCTTT
CASSSRQGARTEAFF
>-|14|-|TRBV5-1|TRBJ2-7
TGCGCCAGCAGCCCTACGACAGGTCCTAACGAGCAGTACTTC
CASSPTTGPNEQYF
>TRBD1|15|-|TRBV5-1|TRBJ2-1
TGCGCCAGCAGCTTGGCGACAGGGGGGTTCAATGAGCAGTTCTTC
CASSLATGGFNEQFF
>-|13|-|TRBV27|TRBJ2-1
TGTGCCAGCAGTTTCGGGGGGCCCAATGAGCAGTTCTTC
CASSFGGPNEQFF
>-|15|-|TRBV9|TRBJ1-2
TGTGCCAGCAGCGTAGTTGAGGGCCCCTATGATGGCTACACCTTC
CASSVVEGPYDGYTF